The rows below give T cell receptor beta chains drawn from one sample of a study of identifying expanded T cells in peripheral blood. The data were produced by immunoSEQ multiplex PCR, yet TCRdb's version contains in-frame clones alone and is incomplete. The profile shows some 75,000 clones, roughly 90% of them singletons. The specimen was blood. The receptors were gathered from a person aged 18 to 75 in good health. CDR3s leave out the opening cysteine and the closing phenylalanine or tryptophan. D genes are given only for firm matches.

>-|TRBV4-3
ASSQDSSAYNEQF
>-|TRBV7-8
ASSSPGLANY
>-|TRBV6-5
ASSYRSNQPQH
>-|TRBV7-8
ASSRRGGFGAKNIQY
>TRBD2|TRBV19
ASSIASGTYEQY
>-|TRBV5-1
ASSGGAAGDTQY
>-|TRBV7-3
ASSLPGD
>-|TRBV5-4
ASSLQGGNEKLF
>-|TRBV14
ASSPSRDSSYEQY
>TRBD1|TRBV5-1
ASSLRDRGNSPLH
>-|TRBV9
ASSPRDLRETQY
>TRBD1|TRBV19
ASSRQGQGYT
>TRBD1|TRBV30
AWSNRGRETEAF
>TRBD2|TRBV7-2
ASRGGVSTNEQF
>TRBD1|TRBV5-1
ASSLAGPGQGGITGELF
>-|TRBV7-8
ASSFGTGAETQY
>-|TRBV18
ASSPERSRLAYNEQF
>-|TRBV5-6
ASSFWTTQETQY
>-|TRBV4-3
ASSQESGGVSYNEQF
>-|TRBV21-1
ASSTRDRGPYEQY
>-|TRBV6-6
ASTLGGATNEKLF
>-|TRBV29-1
SVEEGGYEQY
>-|TRBV6-1
ASSEVRVSTEAF
>TRBD2|TRBV29-1
SVSPRGLAGANEQF
>TRBD1|TRBV15
ATSRFPGQPTQETQY
>-|TRBV7-2
ASSFSSDSDYNEQF
>-|TRBV10-3
AISVGGEMNTEAF
>-|TRBV7-6
ASSLVAGRGVGTDTQY
>-|TRBV4-3
ASSRPNTGELF
>TRBD1|TRBV6-4
ASRRTGDTNEKLF
>TRBD1|TRBV2
ASSYDRVENQPQH
>-|TRBV10-3
AIRDPLALFGDTQY
>TRBD2|TRBV9
ASSVVPIEAGGNNEQF
>-|TRBV9
ASSVDSTRQETQY
>TRBD1|TRBV6-1
ASSEDRGGTEAF
>TRBD2|TRBV7-6
ASGASGSGAQY
>TRBD1|TRBV14
ASSQGDRAHEKLF
>TRBD2|TRBV9
ASKREGTYNEQF
>-|TRBV7-9
ASSLSGGNTEAF
>-|TRBV7-8
ASRRAPLEETQY
>-|TRBV30
ACRSGGGYNEQF
>-|TRBV6-5
ASSYEIRGEALH
>-|TRBV5-1
ASSLGPSGLNTEAF
>-|TRBV11-2
ASSWTADTQY
>-|TRBV25-1
ASSVGGGQGETQY
>TRBD1|TRBV30
AWGGTGGVGNTIY
>TRBD1|TRBV5-4
ASSTPDRVVEAF
>TRBD2|TRBV7-2
ASSLYSGGNQETQY
>-|TRBV2
ASSANGQETQY
>-|TRBV9
ASSVVDTYTPGNTIY
>TRBD1|TRBV6-1
ASSDRPGGRGNQPQH
>TRBD1|TRBV6-6
ASSRTGGNPEAF
>TRBD1|TRBV11-2
ASSRDSSSGNTIY
>TRBD2|TRBV28
ASSLTRLAGGMD
>-|TRBV4-1
ASSRTTLTPSNEQF
>TRBD1|TRBV27
ASSPRTGNNYGYT
>-|TRBV18
ASSLRADTQY
>TRBD2|TRBV29-1
SVASGTGTDTQY